The 27 T cell receptor beta chains reported below all come from one sample, sequenced in a study of blood T cells in healthy people across ages. The second PCR ran roughly 6 to 11 cycles with a sample-barcoded 5' primer and J-beta primers. MiXCR was run by TCRdb on the 5' RACE reads, yielding one entry per CDR3 protein. The data show more than 500,000 distinct CDR3 sequences, 27% seen once. These data also formed part of another study, on T cells of mothers and their children.

The sample comprised blood. All receptors derive from a boy aged 2 to 10 in good health.

Notes on this clonotype: The junction and the germline gene differ at one end; a read error may be behind it. The J gene is TRBJ2-5, the V gene TRBV6-5, with 7 bases identical to TRBD1. The CDR3 extends over 13 amino acids. CDR1 MNHEY and CDR2 SVGAGI come from the germline V gene. The CDR3 nucleotides are TGTGCCAGCAGCCCGGGACAGCAAGAGGCCCAGTACTTC. Translating it yields CASSPGQQEAQYF.

This clonotype was seen a handful of times. The chain recombines TRBV29-1 with TRBJ2-5; tentatively, D is TRBD1 (5 bases). The J call may be incorrect, as the DNA end agrees better with TRBJ2-7. Per germline, CDR1 SQVTM and CDR2 ANQGSEA. The CDR3 has 12 residues. The CDR3 DNA sequence: TGCAGCGTTGGGGGCAGCTTGAGCGAGCAGTACTTC. This sequence encodes CSVGGSLSEQYF.

Here the CDR3 reads CASSLAGTSGPYEQYF. DNA for the CDR3: TGTGCCAGCAGCTTGGCCGGGACTAGCGGACCCTACGAGCAGTACTTC. The J gene is TRBJ2-5, the V gene TRBV7-2; 11 nucleotides agree with TRBD2. The J call may be incorrect, as the DNA end agrees better with TRBJ2-7. CDR3 length: 16 amino acids. Germline V gives CDR1 SGHTA, CDR2 FQGNSA.

The rearrangement links TRBV6-5 to TRBJ1-1; possible D gene TRBD1, 6 bases. The CDR3 sequence is 14 residues long. Trimming pared 2 bases from V and 4 bases from J, leaving 11 bases between. Germline CDR1 and CDR2: MNHEY and SVGAGI. CDR3 DNA sequence: TGTGCCAGCAGTTACCGCTACAGGGTCACTGAAGCTTTCTTT. This codes for CASSYRYRVTEAFF.

This clonotype was detected a few times. The rearrangement uses TRBV4-1 and TRBJ2-5; no clear D gene. The CDR3 contains 14 residues. Germline V lookup: CDR1 MGHRA, CDR2 YSYEKL. The V and J ends lost 1 base and 3 bases respectively, with 9 bases between them. The CDR3 coding sequence is TGCGCCAGCAGCCAAGGAAACCGGGAAGAGACCCAGTACTTC. It specifies CASSQGNREETQYF.

As to this clonotype: Likely a read error: the CDR3 ends without its conserved phenylalanine or tryptophan. This chain links TRBV12-3 or TRBV12-4 with TRBJ2-5, with D unresolved. The J call may be wrong; the DNA end is better matched by TRBJ2-7. This CDR3 is 13 amino acids long. CDR3: CASSYMDGYEQYL. The CDR3 nucleotides read TGTGCCAGCAGTTACATGGACGGCTACGAGCAGTACCTC.

The genes are TRBV7-9 and TRBJ2-3; 10 bases are a match to TRBD1. There are 14 residues in the CDR3. V was pared by 5 bases and J by 4 bases, with 3 bases of the junction left unmatched. The germline V gene encodes CDR1 SEHNR and CDR2 FQNEAQ (reference sequence). The CDR3 bases are TGTGCCAGCAGCCGGACAGGGGGATCAGATACGCAGTATTTT. Translated, it gives CASSRTGGSDTQYF.

The chain employs TRBV25-1 and TRBJ2-1; D gene uncertain. Germline V gene sequence: CDR1 MGHDK, CDR2 SYGVNS. V dropped 5 bases and J dropped 15 bases, with 14 bases sitting between them. CDR3 size: 11 residues. The CDR3 sequence: CASSKWGLMFF. CDR3 DNA sequence: TGTGCCAGCAGTAAATGGGGTCTGATGTTCTTC.

With respect to this clonotype: At one boundary the junction diverges from the germline segment, which might be a read error. V gene TRBV6-5 combines with J gene TRBJ1-5; D is unresolved. Germline CDR1 reads MNHEY; CDR2 reads SVGAGI. This CDR3 region has 13 residues. CDR3 protein: CASSYGPNHPQHF. DNA of the CDR3: TGTGCCAGCAGCTACGGCCCAAATCACCCCCAGCATTTT.

The table lists this clonotype with a few counts. This chain joins TRBV7-9 and TRBJ1-4; D not certain. V was clipped by 0 bases and J by 6 bases, with 8 bases between them. The germline V gene encodes CDR1 SEHNR and CDR2 FQNEAQ (reference sequence). The CDR3 loop spans 14 amino acids. CDR3 bases: TGTGCCAGCAGCTTAGCGTGGGCTGATGAAAAACTGTTTTTT. Amino acid sequence: CASSLAWADEKLFF.

This chain joins TRBV6-2 or TRBV6-3 and TRBJ1-4; D unclear. Per the germline V gene, CDR1 is MNHEY and CDR2 is SVGEGT. The CDR3 runs 15 residues. V was shortened by 5 bases and J by 0 bases, with 10 bases between the two germline ends. The CDR3 loop is CASSPAEATNEKLFF. CDR3 nucleotide sequence: TGTGCCAGCAGTCCGGCAGAGGCAACTAATGAAAAACTGTTTTTT.

This clonotype was counted between two and nine times. This chain uses TRBV5-4 with TRBJ2-1; weak D call: TRBD2 (5 bases). CDR3 length: 13 residues. Per germline, CDR1 SGHNT and CDR2 YYREEE (reference sequence). The germline V and J ends were trimmed by 5 bases and 1 base, with 7 bases remaining between them. CDR3 coding DNA: TGTGCCAGCAGGGGCGGGTCCTACAATGAGCAGTTCTTC. Translated: CASRGGSYNEQFF. Drawing the rest from reference TRBV5-4 and TRBJ2-1, the complete variable domain is ETGVTQSPTHLIKTRGQQVTLRCSSQSGHNTVSWYQQALGQGPQFIFQYYREEENGRGNFPPRFSGLQFPNYSSELNVNALELDDSALYLCASRGGSYNEQFFGPGTRLTVL.

This clonotype was counted a few times. The chain recombines TRBV2 with TRBJ1-4, with TRBD1 matching over 7 bases. The CDR3 is 11 residues long. Germline CDR1 is SNHLY and CDR2 is FYNNEI. V lost 8 bases and J lost 15; bases outside the gene matches: 9. The CDR3: CASGTVTSLFF. In DNA, the CDR3 is TGTGCCAGCGGGACAGTGACCTCGTTGTTTTTT.

The rearrangement uses TRBV4-3 and TRBJ1-3, with D perhaps matching TRBD1 (5 bases). CDR3 length: 16 amino acids. The germline V gene has CDR1 LGHNA and CDR2 YSLEER. The V and J ends lost 3 bases and 0 bases respectively, with 12 bases between them. The CDR3 coding sequence is TGCGCCAGCAGCCAGGGAGGGGCCTACTCTGGAAACACCATATATTTT. Translated: CASSQGGAYSGNTIYF.

The chain links TRBV7-8 to TRBJ2-7; the match to TRBD1 covers 7 bases. V gave up 2 bases and J gave up 2 bases; unmatched junction bases: 6. Germline-derived CDR1 and CDR2 are SGHVS and FQNEAQ. There are 15 residues in the CDR3. The DNA of the CDR3 is TGTGCCAGCAGCTTAAGCGCAGGGGGAACCTACGAGCAGTACTTC. It is translated as CASSLSAGGTYEQYF.

The rearrangement joins TRBV19 to TRBJ1-5; D is possibly TRBD1 (6 bases). CDR1 and CDR2 (germline): LNHDA, SQIVND (reference sequence). The CDR3 runs to 16 residues. V dropped 3 bases and J dropped 2 bases, with 14 bases sitting between them. CDR3: CASSIERGTGNQPQHF. In nucleotides, the CDR3 is TGTGCCAGTAGTATTGAAAGGGGGACGGGCAATCAGCCCCAGCATTTT.

This chain joins TRBV19 and TRBJ1-5, with D maybe TRBD1 (6 bases). The germline CDR1 and CDR2 sequences are LNHDA and SQIVND (reference sequence). Trimming cost V 5 bases and J 5 bases, with 10 bases left between them. The CDR3 runs 13 residues. CDR3 bases: TGTGCCAGTAGTCGGTCAGGGGATCAGCCCCAGCATTTT. It yields the protein CASSRSGDQPQHF.

This clonotype was picked up a small number of times. The chain carries TRBV20-1 and TRBJ2-3; D unclear. The germline V gene encodes CDR1 DFQATT and CDR2 SNEGSKA (reference sequence). The V gene lost 6 bases and the J gene lost 0 bases, with 7 bases spanning the gap. CDR3 size: 12 residues. CDR3 region: CSARVSTDTQYF. Here the CDR3 DNA reads TGCAGTGCCCGAGTAAGCACAGATACGCAGTATTTT.

The rearrangement joins TRBV25-1 to TRBJ1-2; D is undetermined. The V gene's germline CDR1 is MGHDK and CDR2 SYGVNS. The CDR3 is 15 amino acids. Trimming removed 3 bases from V and 8 bases from J, with 19 bases in between. Here the CDR3 reads CASSDRNSGVGGYTF. Here the CDR3 DNA reads TGTGCCAGCAGTGATCGGAACAGCGGGGTAGGGGGCTACACCTTC.

This chain uses TRBV11-2 with TRBJ2-1; D not resolved. V lost 5 bases, J lost 1 base, and 12 bases lay in between. CDR1 SGHAT and CDR2 FQNNGV come from the germline V gene. The CDR3 is 15 amino acids. The CDR3 loop is CASSLSTGSYNEQFF. The CDR3 DNA sequence: TGTGCCAGCAGCCTCAGTACCGGGTCCTACAATGAGCAGTTCTTC.

The chain employs TRBV12-5 and TRBJ2-5; tentative D call: TRBD2 (7 bases). Near its end, the DNA agrees better with TRBJ2-1, so the J call may be wrong. Germline lookup yields CDR1 LGHNT and CDR2 FRNRAP. The CDR3 loop spans 14 amino acids. CDR3 nucleotide sequence: TGTGCTAGTGGCCTGGGGGGGCTAGACAATGAGCAGTTCTTC. Its protein is CASGLGGLDNEQFF.

This clonotype occurred a few times. The CDR3 DNA is TGTGCCAGCAGCGGTTCGACAGCTGACCAAGAGACCCAGTACTTC. Protein product: CASSGSTADQETQYF. The V call is TRBV7-2, the J call TRBJ2-5, with TRBD1 as a possible D gene (5 bases). The CDR3 length is 15 residues. V lost 5 bases and J 0 bases, leaving 13 bases between the germline ends. Germline CDR1 and CDR2: SGHTA and FQGNSA.

This chain uses TRBV12-5 with TRBJ2-2; 11 bases agree with TRBD2. The CDR3 runs 14 residues. The junction had 0 bases not matched to a gene; V was cut back by 6 bases and J by 3 bases. Germline V lookup: CDR1 LGHNT, CDR2 FRNRAP. CDR3 bases: TGTGCTAGTGGACTAGCGGGGGACACCGGGGAGCTGTTTTTT. Amino acid sequence: CASGLAGDTGELFF.

The CDR3 DNA sequence: TGTGCCAGCAGTCCTAGGCGAAATGAAAAACTGTTTTTT. The encoded protein is CASSPRRNEKLFF. The V and J genes are TRBV27 and TRBJ1-4; D is undetermined. CDR1 MNHEY and CDR2 SMNVEV come from the germline V gene (reference sequence). The CDR3 is made up of 13 amino acids. The V gene lost 5 bases and the J gene lost 5 bases, with 9 bases spanning the gap.

The CDR3 DNA is TGTGCCACCAGCAGAGATTTCGAAGGAGCGGGAGCGGAGACCCAGTACTTC. Translation: CATSRDFEGAGAETQYF. The V gene is TRBV15, the J gene TRBJ2-5; 8 nucleotides line up with TRBD2. V trimming: 0 bases; J trimming: 5 bases; junction bases outside the gene matches: 11. Looked up from germline, CDR1 is LNHNV and CDR2 is YYDKDF (reference sequence). CDR3 length equals 17 residues.

V and J are TRBV10-3 and TRBJ2-2; 8 bases fit TRBD1. The CDR3 sequence is 17 residues long. V dropped 4 bases and J dropped 7; count of bases not matched to a gene: 14. The germline CDR1 and CDR2 sequences are ENHRY and SYGVKD. CDR3 region: CAISGNPTGARGGELFF. DNA for the CDR3: TGTGCCATCAGTGGGAACCCGACAGGGGCCAGGGGCGGGGAGCTGTTTTTT.

The chain couples TRBV25-1 to TRBJ1-1; D is unresolved. The germline V and J ends were trimmed by 7 bases and 1 base, with 13 bases remaining between them. The germline V gene has CDR1 MGHDK and CDR2 SYGVNS. The CDR3 covers 14 residues. CDR3 coding DNA: TGTGCCAGCACACCACAAGGGAGGAACACTGAAGCTTTCTTT. Translated: CASTPQGRNTEAFF.